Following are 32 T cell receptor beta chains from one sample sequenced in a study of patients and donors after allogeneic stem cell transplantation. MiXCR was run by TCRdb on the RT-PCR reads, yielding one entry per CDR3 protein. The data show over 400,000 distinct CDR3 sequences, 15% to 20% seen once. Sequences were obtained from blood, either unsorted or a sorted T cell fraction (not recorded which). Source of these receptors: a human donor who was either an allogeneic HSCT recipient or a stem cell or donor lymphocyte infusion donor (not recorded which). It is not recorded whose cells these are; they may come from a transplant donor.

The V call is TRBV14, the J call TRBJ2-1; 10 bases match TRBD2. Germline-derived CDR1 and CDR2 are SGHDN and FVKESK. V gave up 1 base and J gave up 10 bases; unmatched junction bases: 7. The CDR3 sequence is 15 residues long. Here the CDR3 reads CASSQVSSGSIEQFF. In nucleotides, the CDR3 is TGTGCCAGCAGCCAAGTCTCTAGCGGGAGCATCGAGCAGTTCTTC.

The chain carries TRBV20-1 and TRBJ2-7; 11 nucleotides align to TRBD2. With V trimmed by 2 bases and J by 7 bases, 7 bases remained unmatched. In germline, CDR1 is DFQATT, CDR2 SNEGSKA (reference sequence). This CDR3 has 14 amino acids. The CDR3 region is CSARIAGGPREQYF. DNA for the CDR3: TGCAGTGCTAGAATAGCGGGAGGGCCGAGAGAGCAGTACTTC.

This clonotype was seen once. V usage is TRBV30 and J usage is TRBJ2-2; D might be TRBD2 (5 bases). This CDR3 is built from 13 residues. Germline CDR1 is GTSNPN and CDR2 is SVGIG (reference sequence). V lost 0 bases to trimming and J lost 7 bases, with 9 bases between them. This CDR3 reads CAWSVKGVGELFF. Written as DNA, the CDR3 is TGTGCCTGGAGTGTAAAGGGAGTCGGGGAGCTGTTTTTT.

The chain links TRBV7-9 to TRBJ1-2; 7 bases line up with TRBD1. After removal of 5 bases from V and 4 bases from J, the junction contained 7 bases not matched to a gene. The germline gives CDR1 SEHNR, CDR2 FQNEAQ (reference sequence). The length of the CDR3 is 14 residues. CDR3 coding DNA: TGTGCCAGCAGCATCCCGGGACAGCTCTATGGCTACACCTTC. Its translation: CASSIPGQLYGYTF.

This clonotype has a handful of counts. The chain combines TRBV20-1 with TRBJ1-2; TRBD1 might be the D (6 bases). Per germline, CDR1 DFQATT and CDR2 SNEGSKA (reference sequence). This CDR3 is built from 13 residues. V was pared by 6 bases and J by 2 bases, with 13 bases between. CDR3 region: CSAGDRLNYGYTF. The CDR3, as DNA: TGCAGTGCAGGAGACAGGTTGAACTATGGCTACACCTTC.

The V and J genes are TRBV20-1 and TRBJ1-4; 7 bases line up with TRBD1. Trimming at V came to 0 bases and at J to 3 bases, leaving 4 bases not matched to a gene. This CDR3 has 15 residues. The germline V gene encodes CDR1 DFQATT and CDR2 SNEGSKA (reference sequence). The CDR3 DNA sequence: TGCAGTGCTAGAGACCCCGGGACAGCTAATGAAAAACTGTTTTTT. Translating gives CSARDPGTANEKLFF.

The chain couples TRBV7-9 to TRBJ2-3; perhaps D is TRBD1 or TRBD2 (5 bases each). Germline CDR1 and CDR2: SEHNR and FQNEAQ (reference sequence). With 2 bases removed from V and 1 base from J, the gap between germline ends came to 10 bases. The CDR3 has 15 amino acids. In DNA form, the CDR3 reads TGTGCCAGCAGCTTAACGGTGGGGGGCACAGATACGCAGTATTTT. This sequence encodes CASSLTVGGTDTQYF.

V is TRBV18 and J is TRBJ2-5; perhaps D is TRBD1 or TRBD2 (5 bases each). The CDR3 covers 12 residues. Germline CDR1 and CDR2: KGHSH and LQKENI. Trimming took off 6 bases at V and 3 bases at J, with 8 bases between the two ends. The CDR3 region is CASSGDEETQYF. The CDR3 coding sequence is TGTGCCAGCTCCGGGGACGAAGAGACCCAGTACTTC.

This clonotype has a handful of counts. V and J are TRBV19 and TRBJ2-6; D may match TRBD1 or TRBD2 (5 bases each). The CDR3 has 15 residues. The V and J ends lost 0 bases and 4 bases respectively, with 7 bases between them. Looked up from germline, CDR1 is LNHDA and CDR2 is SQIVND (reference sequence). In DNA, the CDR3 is TGTGCCAGTAGTATAGACGGGGCCGGGGCCAACGTCCTGACTTTC. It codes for CASSIDGAGANVLTF.

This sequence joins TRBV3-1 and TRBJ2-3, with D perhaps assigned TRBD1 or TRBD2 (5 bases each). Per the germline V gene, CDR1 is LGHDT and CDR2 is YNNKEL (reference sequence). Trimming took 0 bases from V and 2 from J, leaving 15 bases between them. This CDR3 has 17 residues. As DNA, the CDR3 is TGTGCCAGCAGCCAAGAAAAGGGACGCGGACTCACAGATACGCAGTATTTT. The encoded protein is CASSQEKGRGLTDTQYF.

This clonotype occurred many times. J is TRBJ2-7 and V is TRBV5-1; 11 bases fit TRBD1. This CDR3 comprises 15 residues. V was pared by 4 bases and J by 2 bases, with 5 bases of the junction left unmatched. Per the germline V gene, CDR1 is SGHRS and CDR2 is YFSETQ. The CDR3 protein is CASSTWTGGAYEQYF. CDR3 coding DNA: TGCGCCAGCAGCACCTGGACAGGGGGCGCCTACGAGCAGTACTTC.

The CDR3 nucleotides are TGTGCCAGCAGCTTAGGGGCCGGGGCTAATGAAAAACTGTTTTTT. It codes for CASSLGAGANEKLFF. The V gene is TRBV7-7, the J gene TRBJ1-4; the D is unclear. The V end lost 1 base, the J end lost 3 bases, and 9 bases lay between the germline ends. The CDR3 extends over 15 amino acids. Germline CDR1 and CDR2: SSHAT and FNYEAQ (reference sequence).

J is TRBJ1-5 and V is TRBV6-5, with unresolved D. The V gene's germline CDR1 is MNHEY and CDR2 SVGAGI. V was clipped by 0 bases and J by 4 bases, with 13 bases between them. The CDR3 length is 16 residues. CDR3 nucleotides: TGTGCCAGCAGTTACTCGAAGCAGTCCCCTAATCAGCCCCAGCATTTT. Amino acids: CASSYSKQSPNQPQHF.

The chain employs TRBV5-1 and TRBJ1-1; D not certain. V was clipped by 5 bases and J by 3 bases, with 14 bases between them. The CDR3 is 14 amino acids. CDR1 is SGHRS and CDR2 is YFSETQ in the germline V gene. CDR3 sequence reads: CASRSSELYTEAFF. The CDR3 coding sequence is TGCGCCAGCAGATCTAGCGAGTTATACACTGAAGCTTTCTTT.

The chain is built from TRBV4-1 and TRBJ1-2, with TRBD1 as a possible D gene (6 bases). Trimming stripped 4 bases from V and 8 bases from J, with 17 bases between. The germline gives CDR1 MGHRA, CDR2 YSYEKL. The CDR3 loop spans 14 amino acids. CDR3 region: CASSPEQGRGGYTF. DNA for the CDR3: TGCGCCAGCAGCCCCGAACAGGGCAGGGGCGGCTACACCTTC.

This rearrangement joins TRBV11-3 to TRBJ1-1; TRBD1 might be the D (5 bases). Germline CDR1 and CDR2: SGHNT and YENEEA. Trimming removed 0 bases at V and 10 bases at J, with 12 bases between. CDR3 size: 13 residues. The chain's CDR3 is CASSLEDGGVAFF. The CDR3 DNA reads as TGTGCCAGCAGCTTAGAAGACGGAGGGGTAGCTTTCTTT.

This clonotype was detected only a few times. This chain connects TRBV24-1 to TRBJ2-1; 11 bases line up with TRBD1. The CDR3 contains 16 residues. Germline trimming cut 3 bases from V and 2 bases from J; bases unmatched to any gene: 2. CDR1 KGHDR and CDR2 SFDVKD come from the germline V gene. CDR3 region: CATSDAGQGAYNEQFF. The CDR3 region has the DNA TGTGCCACCAGTGATGCGGGACAGGGGGCCTACAATGAGCAGTTCTTC.

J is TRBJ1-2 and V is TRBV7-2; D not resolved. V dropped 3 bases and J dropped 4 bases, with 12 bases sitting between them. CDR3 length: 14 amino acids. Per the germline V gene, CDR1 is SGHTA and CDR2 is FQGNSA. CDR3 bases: TGTGCCAGCAGCTTCGGGCCCTACACCTATGGCTACACCTTC. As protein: CASSFGPYTYGYTF.

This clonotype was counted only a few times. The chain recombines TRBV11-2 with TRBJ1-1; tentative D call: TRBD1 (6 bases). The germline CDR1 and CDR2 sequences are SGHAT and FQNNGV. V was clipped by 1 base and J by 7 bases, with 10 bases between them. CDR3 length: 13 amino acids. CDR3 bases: TGTGCCAGCAGCTTAGTGACAGGAGTTGAAGCTTTCTTT. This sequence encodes CASSLVTGVEAFF. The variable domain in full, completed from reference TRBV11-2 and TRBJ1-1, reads EAGVAQSPRYKIIEKRQSVAFWCNPISGHATLYWYQQILGQGPKLLIQFQNNGVVDDSQLPKDRFSAERLKGVDSTLKIQPAKLEDSAVYLCASSLVTGVEAFFGQGTRLTVV.

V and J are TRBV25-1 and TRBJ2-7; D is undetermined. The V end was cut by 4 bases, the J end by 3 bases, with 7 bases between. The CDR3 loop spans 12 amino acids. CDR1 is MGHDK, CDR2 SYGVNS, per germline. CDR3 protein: CASSVGDYEQYF. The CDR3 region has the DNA TGTGCCAGCAGTGTTGGGGACTACGAGCAGTACTTC.

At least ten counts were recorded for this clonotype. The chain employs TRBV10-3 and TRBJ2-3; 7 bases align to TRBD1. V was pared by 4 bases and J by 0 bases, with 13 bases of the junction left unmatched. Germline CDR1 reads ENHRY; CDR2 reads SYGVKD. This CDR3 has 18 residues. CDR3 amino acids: CAISGVGGQNPSTDTQYF. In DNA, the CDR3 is TGTGCCATCAGTGGGGTAGGGGGCCAGAACCCTAGCACAGATACGCAGTATTTT.

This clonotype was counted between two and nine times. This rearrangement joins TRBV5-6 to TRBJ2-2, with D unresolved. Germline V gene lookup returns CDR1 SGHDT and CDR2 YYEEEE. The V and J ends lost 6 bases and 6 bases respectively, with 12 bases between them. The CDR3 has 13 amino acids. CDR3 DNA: TGTGCCAGCACCCGAGACCATGCCGGGGAGCTGTTTTTT. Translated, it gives CASTRDHAGELFF.

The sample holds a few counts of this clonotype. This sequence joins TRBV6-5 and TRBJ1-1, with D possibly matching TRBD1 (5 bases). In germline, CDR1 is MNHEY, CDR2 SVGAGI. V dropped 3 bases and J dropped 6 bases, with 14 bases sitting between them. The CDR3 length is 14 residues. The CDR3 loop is CASSYNPGIPEAFF. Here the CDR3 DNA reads TGTGCCAGCAGTTATAATCCAGGGATACCTGAAGCTTTCTTT.

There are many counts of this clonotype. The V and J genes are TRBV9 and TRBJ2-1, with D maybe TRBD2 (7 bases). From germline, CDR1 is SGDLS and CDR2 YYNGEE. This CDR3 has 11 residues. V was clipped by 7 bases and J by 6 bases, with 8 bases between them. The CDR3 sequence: CASGGANEQFF. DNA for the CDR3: TGTGCCAGCGGGGGGGCCAATGAGCAGTTCTTC.

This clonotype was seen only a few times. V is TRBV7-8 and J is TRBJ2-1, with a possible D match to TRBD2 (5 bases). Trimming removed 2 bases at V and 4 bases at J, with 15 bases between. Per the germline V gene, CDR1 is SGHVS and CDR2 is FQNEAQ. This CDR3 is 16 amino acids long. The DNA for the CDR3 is TGTGCCAGCAGCTTAAAAAGAGGACTCCTGTACAATGAGCAGTTCTTC. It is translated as CASSLKRGLLYNEQFF.

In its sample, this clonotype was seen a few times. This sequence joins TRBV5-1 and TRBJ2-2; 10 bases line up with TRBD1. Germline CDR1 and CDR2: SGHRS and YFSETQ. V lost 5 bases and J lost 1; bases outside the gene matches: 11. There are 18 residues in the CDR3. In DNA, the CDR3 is TGCGCCAGCAGTAAAGGGACAGGGGCCAAGTTGAACACCGGGGAGCTGTTTTTT. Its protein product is CASSKGTGAKLNTGELFF. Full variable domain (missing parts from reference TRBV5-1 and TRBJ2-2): KAGVTQTPRYLIKTRGQQVTLSCSPISGHRSVSWYQQTPGQGLQFLFEYFSETQRNKGNFPGRFSGRQFSNSRSEMNVSTLELGDSALYLCASSKGTGAKLNTGELFFGEGSRLTVL.

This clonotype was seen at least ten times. The CDR3 DNA reads as TGTGCCATCAGTGCTTTGCGTGGCTACACCTTC. Translated: CAISALRGYTF. The chain joins TRBV10-3 to TRBJ1-2; no definite D call. Germline V gives CDR1 ENHRY, CDR2 SYGVKD. The V and J ends lost 4 bases and 7 bases respectively, with 7 bases between them. This CDR3 spans 11 amino acids.

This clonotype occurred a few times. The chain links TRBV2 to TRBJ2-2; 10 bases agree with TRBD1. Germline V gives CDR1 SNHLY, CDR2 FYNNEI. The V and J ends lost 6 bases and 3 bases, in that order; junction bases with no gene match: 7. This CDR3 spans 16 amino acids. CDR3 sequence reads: CASRRQGAADTGELFF. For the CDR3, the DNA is TGTGCCAGCAGGCGACAGGGGGCGGCGGACACCGGGGAGCTGTTTTTT.

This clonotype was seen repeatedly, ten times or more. CDR3 coding DNA: TGCGCCAGCAGCCAGGCAATATTTCGGGATGAGCAGTTCTTC. Amino acid sequence: CASSQAIFRDEQFF. The chain carries TRBV4-1 and TRBJ2-1; D unclear. This CDR3 region has 14 residues. V was shortened by 3 bases and J by 8 bases, with 14 bases between the two germline ends. Germline V lookup: CDR1 MGHRA, CDR2 YSYEKL.

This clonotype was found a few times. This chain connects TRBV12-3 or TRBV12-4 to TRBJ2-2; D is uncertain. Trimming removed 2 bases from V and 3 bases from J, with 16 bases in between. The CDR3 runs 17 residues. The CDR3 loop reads CASSLRPPETDTGELFF. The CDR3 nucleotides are TGTGCCAGCAGTTTAAGGCCCCCGGAGACCGACACCGGGGAGCTGTTTTTT.

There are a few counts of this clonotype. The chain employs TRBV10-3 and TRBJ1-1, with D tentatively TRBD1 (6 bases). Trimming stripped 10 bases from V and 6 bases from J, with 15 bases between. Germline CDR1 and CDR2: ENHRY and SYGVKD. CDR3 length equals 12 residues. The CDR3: CATRDTPAEAFF. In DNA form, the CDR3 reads TGTGCCACTAGGGACACCCCGGCTGAAGCTTTCTTT.

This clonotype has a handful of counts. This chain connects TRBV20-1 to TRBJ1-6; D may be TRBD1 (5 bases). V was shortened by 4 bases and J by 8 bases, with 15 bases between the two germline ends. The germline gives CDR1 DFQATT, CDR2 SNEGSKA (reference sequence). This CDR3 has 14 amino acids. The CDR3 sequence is CSATLGARDSPLHF. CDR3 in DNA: TGCAGTGCTACTCTCGGGGCTCGGGATTCACCCCTCCACTTT.